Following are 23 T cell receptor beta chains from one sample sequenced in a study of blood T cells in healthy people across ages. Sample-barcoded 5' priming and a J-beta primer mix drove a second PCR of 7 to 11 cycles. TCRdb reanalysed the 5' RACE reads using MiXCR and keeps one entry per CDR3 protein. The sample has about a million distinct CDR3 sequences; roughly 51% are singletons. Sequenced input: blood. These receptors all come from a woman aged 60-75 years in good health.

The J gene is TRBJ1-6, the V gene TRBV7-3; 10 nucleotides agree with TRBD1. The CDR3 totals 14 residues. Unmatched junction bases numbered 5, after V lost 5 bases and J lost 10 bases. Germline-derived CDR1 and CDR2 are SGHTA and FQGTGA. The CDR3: CASSRQGAKSPLHF. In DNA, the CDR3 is TGTGCCAGCAGCCGACAGGGGGCAAAATCACCCCTCCACTTT.

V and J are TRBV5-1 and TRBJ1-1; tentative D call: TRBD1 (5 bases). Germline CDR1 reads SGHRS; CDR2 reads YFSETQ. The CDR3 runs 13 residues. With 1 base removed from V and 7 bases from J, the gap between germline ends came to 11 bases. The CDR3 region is CASSLFTGGEAFF. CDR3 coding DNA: TGCGCCAGCAGCTTGTTTACAGGCGGTGAAGCTTTCTTT.

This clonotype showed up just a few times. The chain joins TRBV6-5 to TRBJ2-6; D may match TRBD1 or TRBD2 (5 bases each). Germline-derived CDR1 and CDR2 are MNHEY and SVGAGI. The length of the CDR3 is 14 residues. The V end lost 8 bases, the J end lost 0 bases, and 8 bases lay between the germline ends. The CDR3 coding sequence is TGTGCCAGCGAGGGGTACTCTGGGGCCAACGTCCTGACTTTC. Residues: CASEGYSGANVLTF.

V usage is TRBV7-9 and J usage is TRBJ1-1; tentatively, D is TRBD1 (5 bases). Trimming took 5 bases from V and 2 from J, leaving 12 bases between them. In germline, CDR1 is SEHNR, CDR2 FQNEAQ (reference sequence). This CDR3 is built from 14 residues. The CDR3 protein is CASSPVTANTEAFF. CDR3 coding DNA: TGTGCCAGCAGCCCAGTGACAGCTAACACTGAAGCTTTCTTT.

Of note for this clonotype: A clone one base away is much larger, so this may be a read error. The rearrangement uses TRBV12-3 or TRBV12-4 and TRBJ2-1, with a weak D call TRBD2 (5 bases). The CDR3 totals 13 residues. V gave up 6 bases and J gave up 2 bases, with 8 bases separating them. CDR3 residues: CASRDGAYNEQFF. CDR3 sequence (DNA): TGTGCCAGCAGGGACGGGGCCTACAATGAGCAGTTCTTC.

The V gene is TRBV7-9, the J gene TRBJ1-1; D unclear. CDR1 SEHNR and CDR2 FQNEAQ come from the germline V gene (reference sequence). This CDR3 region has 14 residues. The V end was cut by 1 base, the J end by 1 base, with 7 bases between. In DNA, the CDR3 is TGTGCCAGCAGCTTAGGCGGGGAGAACACTGAAGCTTTCTTT. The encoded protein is CASSLGGENTEAFF. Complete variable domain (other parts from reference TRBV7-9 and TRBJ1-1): DTGVSQNPRHKITKRGQNVTFRCDPISEHNRLYWYRQTLGQGPEFLTYFQNEAQLEKSRLLSDRFSAERPKGSFSTLEIQRTEQGDSAMYLCASSLGGENTEAFFGQGTRLTVV.

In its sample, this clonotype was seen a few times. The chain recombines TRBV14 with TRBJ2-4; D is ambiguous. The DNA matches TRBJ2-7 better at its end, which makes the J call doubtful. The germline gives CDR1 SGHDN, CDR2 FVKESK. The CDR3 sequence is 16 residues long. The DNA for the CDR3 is TGTGCCAGCAGCCCTAGAGGAACGACCTCGGTGTCCGAGCAGTACTTC. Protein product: CASSPRGTTSVSEQYF.

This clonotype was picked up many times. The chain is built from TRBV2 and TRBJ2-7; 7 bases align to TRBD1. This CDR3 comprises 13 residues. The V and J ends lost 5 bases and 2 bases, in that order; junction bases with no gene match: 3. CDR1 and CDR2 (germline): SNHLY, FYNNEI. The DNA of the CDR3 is TGTGCCAGCAGTCCGACAGGGACCTACGAGCAGTACTTC. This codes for CASSPTGTYEQYF.

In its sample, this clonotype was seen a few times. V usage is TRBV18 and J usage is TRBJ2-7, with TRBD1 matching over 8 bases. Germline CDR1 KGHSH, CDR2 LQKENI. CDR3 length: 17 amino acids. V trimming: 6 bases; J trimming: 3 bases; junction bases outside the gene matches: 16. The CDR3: CASSHSSSRQGLYEQYF. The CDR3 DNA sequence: TGTGCCAGCTCGCACTCTTCGTCTAGACAGGGGCTCTACGAGCAGTACTTC.

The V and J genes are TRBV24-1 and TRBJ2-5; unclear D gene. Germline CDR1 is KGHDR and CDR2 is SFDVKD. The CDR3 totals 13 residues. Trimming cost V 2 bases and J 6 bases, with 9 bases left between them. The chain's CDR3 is CATSDSSRKTQYF. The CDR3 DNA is TGTGCCACCAGTGATTCCAGTAGGAAGACCCAGTACTTC.

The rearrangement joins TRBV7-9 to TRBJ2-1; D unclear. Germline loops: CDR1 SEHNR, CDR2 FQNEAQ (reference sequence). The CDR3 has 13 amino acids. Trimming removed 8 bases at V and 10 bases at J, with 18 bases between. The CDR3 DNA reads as TGTGCCAGCCGGTCAGACCCCCCTGGAGAGCAGTTCTTC. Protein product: CASRSDPPGEQFF.

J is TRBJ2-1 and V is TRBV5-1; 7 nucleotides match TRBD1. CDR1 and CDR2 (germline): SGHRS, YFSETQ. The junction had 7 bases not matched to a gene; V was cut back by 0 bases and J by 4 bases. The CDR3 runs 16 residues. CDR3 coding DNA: TGCGCCAGCAGCTTGGGCGACAGGGTTTCGTACAATGAGCAGTTCTTC. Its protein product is CASSLGDRVSYNEQFF.

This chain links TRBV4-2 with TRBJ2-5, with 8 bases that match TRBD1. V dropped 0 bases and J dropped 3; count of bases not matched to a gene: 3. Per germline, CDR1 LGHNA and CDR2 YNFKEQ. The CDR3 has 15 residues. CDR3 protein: CASSQDETGEETQYF. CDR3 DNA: TGTGCCAGCAGCCAAGATGAGACAGGGGAAGAGACCCAGTACTTC.

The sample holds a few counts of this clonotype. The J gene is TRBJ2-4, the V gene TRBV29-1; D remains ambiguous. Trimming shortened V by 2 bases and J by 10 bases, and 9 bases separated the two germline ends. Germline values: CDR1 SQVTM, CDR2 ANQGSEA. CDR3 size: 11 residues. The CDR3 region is CSVETQGIQYF. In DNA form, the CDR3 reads TGCAGCGTTGAAACCCAAGGAATTCAGTACTTC.

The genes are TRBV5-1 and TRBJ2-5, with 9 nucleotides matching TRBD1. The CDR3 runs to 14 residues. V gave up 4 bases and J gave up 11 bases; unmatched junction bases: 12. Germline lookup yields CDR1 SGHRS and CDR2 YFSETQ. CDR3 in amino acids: CASSGIRDRVGQYF. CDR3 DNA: TGCGCCAGCAGCGGAATCCGGGACAGGGTTGGGCAGTACTTC.

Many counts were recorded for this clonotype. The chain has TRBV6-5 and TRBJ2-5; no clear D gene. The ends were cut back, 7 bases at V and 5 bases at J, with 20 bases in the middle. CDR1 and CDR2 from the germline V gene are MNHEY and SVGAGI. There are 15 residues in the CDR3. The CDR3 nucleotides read TGTGCCAGCACCCCTAGGGTGGGGTTAGGGGAGACCCAGTACTTC. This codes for CASTPRVGLGETQYF.

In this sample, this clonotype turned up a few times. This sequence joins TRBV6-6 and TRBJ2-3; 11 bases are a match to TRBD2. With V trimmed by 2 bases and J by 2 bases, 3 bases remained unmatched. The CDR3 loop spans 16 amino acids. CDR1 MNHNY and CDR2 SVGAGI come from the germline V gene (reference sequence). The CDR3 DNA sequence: TGTGCCAGCAGTTACGCTAGCGGGAGGTTCACAGATACGCAGTATTTT. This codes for CASSYASGRFTDTQYF.

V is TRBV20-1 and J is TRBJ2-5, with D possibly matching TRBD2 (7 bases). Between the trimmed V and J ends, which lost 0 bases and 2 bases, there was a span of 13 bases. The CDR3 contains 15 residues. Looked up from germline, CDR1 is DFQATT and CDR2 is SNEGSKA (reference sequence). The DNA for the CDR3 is TGCAGTGCTAGAGATGGGGGGGCGTCTCAAGAGACCCAGTACTTC. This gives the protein CSARDGGASQETQYF.

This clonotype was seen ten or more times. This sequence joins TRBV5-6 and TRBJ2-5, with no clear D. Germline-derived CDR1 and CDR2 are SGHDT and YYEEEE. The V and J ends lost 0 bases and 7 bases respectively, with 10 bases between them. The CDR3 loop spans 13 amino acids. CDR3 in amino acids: CASSLGPGGTQYF. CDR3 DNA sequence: TGTGCCAGCAGCTTGGGTCCGGGTGGGACCCAGTACTTC.

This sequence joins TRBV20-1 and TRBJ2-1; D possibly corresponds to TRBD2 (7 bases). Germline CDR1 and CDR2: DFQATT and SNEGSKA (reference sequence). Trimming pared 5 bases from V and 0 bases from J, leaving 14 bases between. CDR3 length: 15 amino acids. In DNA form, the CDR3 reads TGCAGTGCTTATGACGGGGGGCACTCCTACAATGAGCAGTTCTTC. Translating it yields CSAYDGGHSYNEQFF.

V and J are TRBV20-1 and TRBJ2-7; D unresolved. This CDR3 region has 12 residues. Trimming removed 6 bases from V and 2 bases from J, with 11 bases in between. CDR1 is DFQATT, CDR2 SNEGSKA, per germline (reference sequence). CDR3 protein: CSATPDAYEQYF. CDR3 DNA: TGCAGTGCCACCCCGGACGCCTACGAGCAGTACTTC.

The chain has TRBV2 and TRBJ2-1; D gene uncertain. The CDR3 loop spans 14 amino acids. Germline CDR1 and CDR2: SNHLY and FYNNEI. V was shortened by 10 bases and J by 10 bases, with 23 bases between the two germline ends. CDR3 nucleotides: TGTGCCACCTTCCGGACCAGTGATTCCCGGGAGCAGTTCTTC. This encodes CATFRTSDSREQFF. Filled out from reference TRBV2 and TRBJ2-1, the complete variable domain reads EPEVTQTPSHQVTQMGQEVILRCVPISNHLYFYWYRQILGQKVEFLVSFYNNEISEKSEIFDDQFSVERPDGSNFTLKIRSTKLEDSAMYFCATFRTSDSREQFFGPGTRLTVL.

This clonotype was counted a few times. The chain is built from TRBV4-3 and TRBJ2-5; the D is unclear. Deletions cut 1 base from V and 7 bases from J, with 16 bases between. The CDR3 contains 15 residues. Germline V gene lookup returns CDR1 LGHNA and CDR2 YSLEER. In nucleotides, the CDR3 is TGCGCCAGCAGCCAAGTTCAAGGAGCCGTCGGGACCCAGTACTTC. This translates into CASSQVQGAVGTQYF.